This T cell receptor beta chain derives from a study of T cell clones after liver transplantation (dated by TCRdb to about 2019). At the level of the whole study: Samples were obtained from ITN030ST, a randomized trial in which withdrawal of immunosuppression was attempted within 2 years of liver transplantation. Donor-reactive T cell clones were identified using TCRbeta sequencing after a pre-transplant mixed lymphocyte reaction and were then followed in post-transplant blood. Of the eight recipients, a few were HCV-positive, while the remaining recipients had been transplanted for non-autoimmune, non-viral indications. As an antigen-independent comparator for donor-reactive sequences, third party-reactive TCRbeta sequences were also identified from pre-transplant MLRs. The study cohort included 8 liver transplant recipients, of whom 3 were classified as tolerant and 5 as non-tolerant. Tolerance was defined as complete withdrawal of immunosuppression for at least one year without a rise in liver enzymes beyond twice the upper limit of normal. The subjects received no induction therapy and were kept on standard immunosuppression until randomization at 12-24 months post-transplant. Blood samples were collected pre-transplant, pre-randomization before withdrawal, and post-randomization after either full withdrawal or failed withdrawal.

High-throughput TCRbeta CDR3 sequencing of frozen genomic DNA was performed by immunoSEQ, with PCR amplification, mapping, bias correction and internal controls included. As for the authors' bioinformatics: Productive rearrangements were retained, and unique TCRbeta sequences were defined by the CDR3 nucleotide sequence together with the V and J gene. A sequence counted as donor-reactive only if the sequence showed at least 5-fold expansion in CFSE-low cells compared with unstimulated pre-transplant cells and had a frequency of at least 0.01%. Minimum frequency thresholds were set for each subject based on the unstimulated sample with the lowest template count, ensuring at least 90% detection power. Jensen-Shannon divergence between the top 1000 TCRbeta sequences post-transplant and pre-transplant was used to measure repertoire turnover. Two-sided Fisher's exact tests were used to test for changes in how often donor-reactive sequences were detected. The source is immuneACCESS, and TCRdb retained only in-frame sequences with V and J called. Part of the clones is not carried over; for the studies checked, unresolved V genes explain less than half of this, and the remainder is unexplained. V and J calls and clone size are those listed in that table; D and trimming were worked out from the DNA. The sample includes over 25,000 clones, with about 93% observed a single time. Jointly, the top ten make up approximately 26% of the sample.

As for this clone: Its binding antigen is unknown. Nothing much larger sits one base from this clone, and base qualities are not available.

The paper's findings and limits, for the study overall: After accounting for repertoire turnover, donor-reactive detection was significantly reduced in 7 of 8 subjects for CD4 and 8 of 8 for CD8. The decline in donor-reactive sequences exceeded the decline in third party-reactive sequences, suggesting partial antigen-specific deletion that was unrelated to withdrawal success. The conclusions were preliminary, being limited by small, heterogeneous patient numbers and by non-standardized post-transplant time points. Without allograft tissue specimens, donor-reactive T cells may have migrated into the graft rather than being deleted. In a couple of subjects, low numbers of available donor cells limited the measurable donor-reactive repertoire. In most of the 8 subjects, regardless of tolerance or HCV status, circulating donor-reactive CD4 TCRbeta sequences dropped significantly post-transplant.

V and J are trimmed by 5 bases and 7 bases, and the gene matches miss 15 bases of the junction. From the cysteine through the phenylalanine, the CDR3 covers 18 amino acids. Only the CDR3 portion is preserved as DNA: 54 bases, with reading frame beginning at the first base. CDR1 and CDR2 are read off the germline V gene (reference sequence) as SGHAT and FQDESV. Unstimulated PBMCs, after thawing, were stained for CD3, CD4 and CD8 and then FACS-sorted into CD3+CD4+ and CD3+CD8+ populations. Randomization to immunosuppression withdrawal applied to every one of the 8 studied subjects. The Qiagen DNeasy Blood and Tissue Kit was used for isolation of genomic DNA.

The sequence links TRBV11-1 to TRBJ2-1; 12 central bases correspond to TRBD1. The sample consisted of CD8+ T cells from blood, taken 12 months after liver transplant. The sequence was obtained from a human patient who received a liver transplant. Following a transplant, some T lymphocytes may have been derived from the graft donor. The nucleotide sequence is given as TGTGCCAGCAGCGGACCTGGCACGGGACAGGGGGCATGGAATGAGCAGTTCTTC. The resulting protein is CASSGPGTGQGAWNEQFF.